The entry below gives a single T cell receptor (beta chain) sequence along with its context. This sample is drawn from a study of blood T cell repertoires in COVID-19. Whole-study context: Sources were T cells, B-cell-depleted T cells, or PBMCs; the material itself was cDNA or gDNA.

Authors' analysis steps: Estimation of nucleated cell counts relied on the amplification of reference gene primers. Produced via immunoSEQ multiplex PCR; TCRdb's table is partial and in-frame only. Clone size and V and J calls were adopted from that table, with D and trimming inferred from the DNA. The sample contains about 80,000 clones, roughly three quarters of which appear only once. After removal of 8 bases from V and 8 bases from J, the junction contained 13 bases not matched to a gene. CDR1 and CDR2 (germline): SNHLY, FYNNEI. The CDR3 runs to 14 residues. The chain employs TRBV2 and TRBJ2-7; 9 bases fit TRBD1. Sample: peripheral blood. This TCR was sampled from a man in his 70s with active or convalescent COVID-19. The CDR3 DNA reads TGTGCCAGCTCGGGGGGACAGGGCCCTTGGAAGCAGTACTTC. It specifies CASSGGQGPWKQYF. The whole variable domain, remainder taken from reference TRBV2 and TRBJ2-7, is EPEVTQTPSHQVTQMGQEVILRCVPISNHLYFYWYRQILGQKVEFLVSFYNNEISEKSEIFDDQFSVERPDGSNFTLKIRSTKLEDSAMYFCASSGGQGPWKQYFGPGTRLTVT.